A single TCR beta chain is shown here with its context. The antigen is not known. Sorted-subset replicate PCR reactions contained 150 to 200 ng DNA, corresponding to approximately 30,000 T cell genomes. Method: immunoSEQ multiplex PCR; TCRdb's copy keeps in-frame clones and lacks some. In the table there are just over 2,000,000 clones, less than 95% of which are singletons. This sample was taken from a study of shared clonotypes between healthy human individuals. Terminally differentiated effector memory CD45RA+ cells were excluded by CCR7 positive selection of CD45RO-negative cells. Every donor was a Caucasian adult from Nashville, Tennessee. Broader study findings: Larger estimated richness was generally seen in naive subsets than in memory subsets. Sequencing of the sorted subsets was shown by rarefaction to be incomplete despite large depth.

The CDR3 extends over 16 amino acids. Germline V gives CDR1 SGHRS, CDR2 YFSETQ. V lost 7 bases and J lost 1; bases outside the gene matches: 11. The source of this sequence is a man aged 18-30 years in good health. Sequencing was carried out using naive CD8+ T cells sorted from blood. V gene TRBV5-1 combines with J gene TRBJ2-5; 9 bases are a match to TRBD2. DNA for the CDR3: TGCGCCAGCGGCAACACAGCGGGGGGTCTCCAAGAGACCCAGTACTTC. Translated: CASGNTAGGLQETQYF. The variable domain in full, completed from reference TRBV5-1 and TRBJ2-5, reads KAGVTQTPRYLIKTRGQQVTLSCSPISGHRSVSWYQQTPGQGLQFLFEYFSETQRNKGNFPGRFSGRQFSNSRSEMNVSTLELGDSALYLCASGNTAGGLQETQYFGPGTRLLVL.